A single sample gave rise to the 13 T cell receptor beta chains below, sequenced in a study of T cells in Graves' hyperthyroidism and ophthalmopathy (dated by TCRdb to the late 2010s). The library was built by means of multiplex PCR. This sample was sequenced with an Illumina HiSeq 2000. The TCR beta CDR3 regions were amplified from RNA transcripts. A first-round RT-PCR of the TCR CDR3 used the HTBI primer set with the Qiagen OneStep RT-PCR kit. The public sequencing data were trimmed at Q25 with fastp and processed into clonotypes with MiXCR by TCRdb, which kept only in-frame beta chains. For every CDR3 protein sequence, its rows merge into one entry that carries the most common genes and DNA. The sample table holds about 420,000 distinct CDR3 sequences, of which 15% to 17% were seen once. 11% to 15% of the sample goes to the ten largest clones. Sequenced input: blood. These receptors were collected from a woman younger than 30 with Graves' hyperthyroidism.

This clonotype was recorded many times. The V and J genes are TRBV12-3 or TRBV12-4 and TRBJ1-1; 7 nucleotides line up with TRBD1. The CDR3 has 18 residues. J lost 0 bases, V lost 2 bases, and 12 bases had no gene match. This CDR3 is CASSLRIGDRAMNTEAFF. The CDR3 DNA follows: TGTGCCAGCAGTTTAAGGATCGGCGACAGGGCTATGAACACTGAAGCTTTCTTT.

This clonotype came up many times. V is TRBV2 and J is TRBJ1-5, with D unclear. This CDR3 contains 15 residues. Trimming pared 5 bases from V and 4 bases from J, leaving 15 bases between. Germline-derived CDR1 and CDR2 are SNHLY and FYNNEI. CDR3 coding DNA: TGTGCCAGCAGTACAAACCGCAACCTGAATCAGCCCCAGCATTTT. It encodes CASSTNRNLNQPQHF.

The table lists this clonotype with many counts. V is TRBV6-1 and J is TRBJ1-1; D unresolved. V was pared by 2 bases and J by 3 bases, with 10 bases between. CDR1 and CDR2 (germline): MNHNS, SASEGT. The CDR3 extends over 14 amino acids. CDR3 bases: TGTGCCAGCAGTGAACGGAAGGGATACACTGAAGCTTTCTTT. Protein product: CASSERKGYTEAFF.

This clonotype was counted at least ten times. The rearrangement links TRBV7-9 to TRBJ2-5; D is ambiguous. This CDR3 is 14 amino acids long. Trimming left V 6 bases short and J 1 base short, with 12 bases between. Germline CDR1 SEHNR, CDR2 FQNEAQ (reference sequence). The CDR3 is CASSIEEFQETQYF. The CDR3 region has the DNA TGTGCCAGCAGTATAGAGGAGTTCCAAGAGACCCAGTACTTC. Complete variable domain (other parts from reference TRBV7-9 and TRBJ2-5): DTGVSQNPRHKITKRGQNVTFRCDPISEHNRLYWYRQTLGQGPEFLTYFQNEAQLEKSRLLSDRFSAERPKGSFSTLEIQRTEQGDSAMYLCASSIEEFQETQYFGPGTRLLVL.

This clonotype showed up many times. The CDR3 loop reads CSAPVAGGVVETQYF. In DNA, the CDR3 is TGCAGTGCCCCCGTCGCCGGAGGGGTGGTAGAGACCCAGTACTTC. The rearrangement uses TRBV20-1 and TRBJ2-5; a weak D match, TRBD2 (6 bases). The germline V gene encodes CDR1 DFQATT and CDR2 SNEGSKA (reference sequence). This CDR3 contains 15 residues. Trimming shortened V by 6 bases and J by 4 bases, and 21 bases separated the two germline ends.

Here the CDR3 reads CASRRGLAETYEQYF. The CDR3 DNA sequence: TGTGCCAGCCGGAGAGGACTAGCGGAGACTTACGAGCAGTACTTC. The rearrangement joins TRBV11-2 to TRBJ2-7, with 10 bases lining up with TRBD2. Unmatched junction bases numbered 11, after V lost 8 bases and J lost 4 bases. Germline V gene sequence: CDR1 SGHAT, CDR2 FQNNGV. The CDR3 has 15 residues.

The sample holds many counts of this clonotype. The J gene is TRBJ1-2, the V gene TRBV6-1; 8 bases fit TRBD1. Germline V lookup: CDR1 MNHNS, CDR2 SASEGT. J lost 4 bases, V lost 6 bases, and 13 bases had no gene match. The CDR3 spans 16 residues. CDR3 in DNA: TGTGCCAGCAGCTACGCCGCAGGGGGCAGGGGCTATGGCTACACCTTC. Translating gives CASSYAAGGRGYGYTF.

This clonotype occurred many times. V usage is TRBV18 and J usage is TRBJ1-1; D possibly corresponds to TRBD1 (5 bases). The CDR3 runs 15 residues. Looked up from germline, CDR1 is KGHSH and CDR2 is LQKENI. Deletions cut 3 bases from V and 3 bases from J, with 14 bases between. In nucleotides, the CDR3 is TGTGCCAGCTCACCTTTTGGAGGGGCGTACACTGAAGCTTTCTTT. This codes for CASSPFGGAYTEAFF. The full variable domain, its missing parts supplied by reference TRBV18 and TRBJ1-1, is NAGVMQNPRHLVRRRGQEARLRCSPMKGHSHVYWYRQLPEEGLKFMVYLQKENIIDESGMPKERFSAEFPKEGPSILRIQQVVRGDSAAYFCASSPFGGAYTEAFFGQGTRLTVV.

This chain joins TRBV20-1 and TRBJ2-2; 7 positions agree with TRBD1. Germline V gene data show CDR1 as DFQATT and CDR2 as SNEGSKA (reference sequence). The CDR3 runs 14 residues. Trimming took 3 bases from V and 4 from J; bases not matched to a gene: 5. The CDR3 is CSASRDSFTGELFF. The CDR3 DNA follows: TGCAGTGCTAGCCGGGACAGCTTCACCGGGGAGCTGTTTTTT.

In the case of this clonotype: An end of the junction differs from the germline gene, which may be a read error. V usage is TRBV7-7 and J usage is TRBJ2-1; 13 nucleotides agree with TRBD2. Germline values: CDR1 SSHAT, CDR2 FNYEAQ (reference sequence). The CDR3 sequence is 18 residues long. This chain's CDR3 is CASSPKRTSGRASNEQFF. The CDR3 coding sequence is TGTGCTAGCAGTCCGAAACGTACTAGCGGGAGGGCCAGCAATGAGCAGTTCTTC.

This chain connects TRBV20-1 to TRBJ2-7, with D perhaps TRBD1 (6 bases). The germline V gene has CDR1 DFQATT and CDR2 SNEGSKA (reference sequence). V lost 1 base, J lost 5 bases, and 18 bases lay in between. This CDR3 is built from 15 residues. The CDR3 loop reads CSARGTAGAGDEQYF. The CDR3, as DNA: TGCAGTGCTAGAGGGACCGCTGGGGCAGGGGACGAGCAGTACTTC.

This clonotype has only one observation. The V call is TRBV12-5, the J call TRBJ2-7; tentative D call: TRBD2 (6 bases). This CDR3 is 15 amino acids long. Germline CDR1 LGHNT, CDR2 FRNRAP. V lost 2 bases and J 1 base, leaving 12 bases between the germline ends. CDR3 sequence (DNA): TGTGCTAGTGGTTTGAGTCCTAGCGCTTCCTACGAGCAGTACTTC. It codes for CASGLSPSASYEQYF.

This clonotype has a handful of counts. The chain has TRBV25-1 and TRBJ2-2, with TRBD1 identical over 10 bases. This CDR3 is built from 18 residues. The trim removed 2 bases at V and 4 bases at J, leaving 10 bases unmatched. Germline values: CDR1 MGHDK, CDR2 SYGVNS. This CDR3 reads CASSERAGQGRGTGELFF. Written as DNA, the CDR3 is TGTGCCAGCAGTGAACGGGCGGGACAGGGGCGAGGCACCGGGGAGCTGTTTTTT.